This TCR beta chain was captured by sequencing in a study of cytomegalovirus exposure and HLA in healthy donors. Remarks on this clone: What it binds is unknown.

The PCR had 60 Vbeta and 13 Jbeta primers. Per the original data handling: Unique TCR beta chains numbered approximately 76 million in a later analysis, with around 11 million shared. Repertoires were generated with immunoSEQ multiplex PCR, while TCRdb's copy carries only in-frame clones and drops some. That table is the source of V, J and clone size, and D and trimming were worked out from the DNA. The table lists approximately 180,000 clones, roughly 78% of them singletons. Findings and limits, study-wide: As a later analysis showed, a missense DCLRE1C variant was linked to trimming of TCR beta V- and J-genes.

The clonotype originates from a woman aged 50 to 60 in good health and CMV-seropositive. The material sequenced was PBMCs.

The DNA of the CDR3 is TGTGCCGTAAAAGATGGAGTTCGAGCAGATACGCAGTATTTT. It translates to CAVKDGVRADTQYF. V gene TRBV5-3 combines with J gene TRBJ2-3; D remains ambiguous. TRBV5-3 is reported as an ORF; its role is uncertain. This CDR3 spans 14 amino acids. The V end lost 10 bases, the J end lost 4 bases, and 19 bases lay between the germline ends.